The sequence of this T cell receptor beta chain was determined in a study of shared clonotypes between healthy human individuals. Study information: CD4 naive and memory got three plates each, CD8 naive two, CD8 memory one. Study-level points and caveats: In having few donors, the study represented limited genetic and exposure-history diversity.

This clone was found once. Its antigen remains unknown. Germline CDR1 GTSNPN, CDR2 SVGIG (reference sequence). The V end was cut by 3 bases, the J end by 3 bases, with 8 bases between. This CDR3 comprises 13 residues. Only in-frame clones appear in the TCRdb table, and some are missing; sequencing was by immunoSEQ multiplex PCR. The profile covers 2 million to 2.5 million clones, with over 85% appearing a single time and approximately 0.35% taken by the ten largest. The clonotype was recovered from a man between 18 and 29 years old in good health. Some clones in this sample may be carry-over from other donors' samples. The sample taken for sequencing was naive CD4+ T cells from PBMCs. Documented subset: CD45RA+ positively selected. The gene calls are TRBV30 and TRBJ1-4; D uncertain. CDR3 coding DNA: TGTGCCTGGAGAGGACCGCCTAATGAAAAACTGTTTTTT. It translates to CAWRGPPNEKLFF.